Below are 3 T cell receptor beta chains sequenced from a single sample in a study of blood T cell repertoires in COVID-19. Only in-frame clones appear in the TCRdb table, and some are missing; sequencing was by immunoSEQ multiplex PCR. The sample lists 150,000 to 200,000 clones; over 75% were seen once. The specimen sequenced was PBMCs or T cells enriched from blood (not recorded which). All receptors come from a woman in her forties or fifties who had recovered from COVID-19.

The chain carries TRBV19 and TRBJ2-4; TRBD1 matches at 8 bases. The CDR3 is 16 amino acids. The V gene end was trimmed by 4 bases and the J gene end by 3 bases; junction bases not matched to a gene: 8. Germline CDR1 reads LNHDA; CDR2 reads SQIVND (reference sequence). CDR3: CASSTQGGGSKNIQYF. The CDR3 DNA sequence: TGTGCCAGTAGTACACAGGGGGGTGGTAGCAAAAACATTCAGTACTTC.

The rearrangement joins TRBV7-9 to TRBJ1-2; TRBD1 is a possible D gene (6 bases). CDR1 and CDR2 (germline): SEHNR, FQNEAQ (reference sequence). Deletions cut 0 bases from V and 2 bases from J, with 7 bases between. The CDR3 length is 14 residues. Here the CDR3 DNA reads TGTGCCAGCAGCTTAGCGGGGGCGAACTATGGCTACACCTTC. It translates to CASSLAGANYGYTF. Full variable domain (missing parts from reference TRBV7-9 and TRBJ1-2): DTGVSQNPRHKITKRGQNVTFRCDPISEHNRLYWYRQTLGQGPEFLTYFQNEAQLEKSRLLSDRFSAERPKGSFSTLEIQRTEQGDSAMYLCASSLAGANYGYTFGSGTRLTVV.

The CDR3 bases are TGTGCCAGCAGTACAGGGGGCGCCCAGCCCCAGCATTTT. This encodes CASSTGGAQPQHF. The genes are TRBV9 and TRBJ1-5, with 9 bases lining up with TRBD1. V trimming: 5 bases; J trimming: 7 bases; junction bases outside the gene matches: 4. The CDR3 consists of 13 residues. Germline values: CDR1 SGDLS, CDR2 YYNGEE.